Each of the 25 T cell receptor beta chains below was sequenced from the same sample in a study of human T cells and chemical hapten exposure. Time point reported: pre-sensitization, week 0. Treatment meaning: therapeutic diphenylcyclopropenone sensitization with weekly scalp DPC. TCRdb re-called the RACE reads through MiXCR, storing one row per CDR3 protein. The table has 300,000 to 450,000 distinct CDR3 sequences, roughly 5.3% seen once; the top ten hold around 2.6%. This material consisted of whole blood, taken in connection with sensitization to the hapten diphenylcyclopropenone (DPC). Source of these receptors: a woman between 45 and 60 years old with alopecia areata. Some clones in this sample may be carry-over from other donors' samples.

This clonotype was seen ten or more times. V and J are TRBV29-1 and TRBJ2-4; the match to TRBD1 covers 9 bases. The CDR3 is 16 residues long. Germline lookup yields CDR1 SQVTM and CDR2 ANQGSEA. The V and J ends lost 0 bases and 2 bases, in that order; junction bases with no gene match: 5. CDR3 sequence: CSVEEDRGRTKNIQYF. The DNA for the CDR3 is TGCAGCGTTGAAGAGGACAGGGGAAGGACCAAAAACATTCAGTACTTC.

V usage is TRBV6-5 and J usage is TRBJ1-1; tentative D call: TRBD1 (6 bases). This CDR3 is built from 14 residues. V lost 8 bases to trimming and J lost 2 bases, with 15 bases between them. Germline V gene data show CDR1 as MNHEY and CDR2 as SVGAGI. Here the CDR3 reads CASRDISINTEAFF. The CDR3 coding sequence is TGTGCCAGCCGGGACATTTCTATCAACACTGAAGCTTTCTTT.

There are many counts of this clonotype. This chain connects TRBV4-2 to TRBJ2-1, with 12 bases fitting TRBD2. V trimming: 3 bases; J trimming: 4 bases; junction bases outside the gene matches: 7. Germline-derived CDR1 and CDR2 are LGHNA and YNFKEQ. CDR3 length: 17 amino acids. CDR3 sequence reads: CASSQALLAGGYNEQFF. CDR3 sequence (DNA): TGTGCCAGCAGCCAGGCCCTACTAGCGGGGGGTTACAATGAGCAGTTCTTC.

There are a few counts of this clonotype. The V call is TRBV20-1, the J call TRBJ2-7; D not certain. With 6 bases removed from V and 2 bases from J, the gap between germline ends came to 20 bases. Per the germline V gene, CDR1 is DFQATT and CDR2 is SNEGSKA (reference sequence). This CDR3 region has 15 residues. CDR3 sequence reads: CSADRAVGQTYEQYF. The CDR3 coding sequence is TGCAGTGCGGACCGGGCCGTCGGGCAGACCTACGAGCAGTACTTC.

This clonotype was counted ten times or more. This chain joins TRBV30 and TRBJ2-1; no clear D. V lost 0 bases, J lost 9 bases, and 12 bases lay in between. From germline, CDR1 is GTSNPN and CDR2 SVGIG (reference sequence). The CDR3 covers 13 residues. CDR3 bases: TGTGCCTGGAGTGTAATGAGTGTTAGTGAGCAGTTCTTC. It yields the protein CAWSVMSVSEQFF.

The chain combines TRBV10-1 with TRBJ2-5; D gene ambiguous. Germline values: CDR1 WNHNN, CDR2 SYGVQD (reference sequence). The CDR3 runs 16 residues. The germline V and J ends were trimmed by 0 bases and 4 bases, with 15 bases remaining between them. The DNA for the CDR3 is TGCGCCAGCAGTGAGTCTGGGATATCCCCCCGAGAGACCCAGTACTTC. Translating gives CASSESGISPRETQYF.

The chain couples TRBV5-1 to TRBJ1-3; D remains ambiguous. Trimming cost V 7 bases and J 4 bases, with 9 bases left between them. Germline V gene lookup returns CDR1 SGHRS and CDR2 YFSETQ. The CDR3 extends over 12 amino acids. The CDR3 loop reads CASRESGNTIYF. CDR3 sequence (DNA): TGCGCCAGCCGGGAATCAGGAAACACCATATATTTT.

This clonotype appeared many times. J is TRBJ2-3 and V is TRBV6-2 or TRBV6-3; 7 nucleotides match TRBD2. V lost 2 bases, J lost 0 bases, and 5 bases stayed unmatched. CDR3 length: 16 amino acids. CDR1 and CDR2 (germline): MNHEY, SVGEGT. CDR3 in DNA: TGTGCCAGCAGTTACGGCAGCGGGGTTAGCACAGATACGCAGTATTTT. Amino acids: CASSYGSGVSTDTQYF.

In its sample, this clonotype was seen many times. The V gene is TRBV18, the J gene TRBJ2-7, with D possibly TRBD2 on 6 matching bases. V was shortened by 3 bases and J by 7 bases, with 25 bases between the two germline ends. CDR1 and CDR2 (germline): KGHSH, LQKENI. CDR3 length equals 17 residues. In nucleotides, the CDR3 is TGTGCCAGCTCACCTCGCGATTCCGGGACTTCTTACGTGGAGCAGTACTTC. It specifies CASSPRDSGTSYVEQYF.

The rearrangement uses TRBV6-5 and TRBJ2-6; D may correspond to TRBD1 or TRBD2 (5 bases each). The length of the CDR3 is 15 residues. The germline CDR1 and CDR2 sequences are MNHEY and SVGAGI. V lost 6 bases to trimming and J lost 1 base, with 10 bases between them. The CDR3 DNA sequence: TGTGCCAGCAGAATCTGGGGGTCTGGGGCCAACGTCCTGACTTTC. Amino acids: CASRIWGSGANVLTF.

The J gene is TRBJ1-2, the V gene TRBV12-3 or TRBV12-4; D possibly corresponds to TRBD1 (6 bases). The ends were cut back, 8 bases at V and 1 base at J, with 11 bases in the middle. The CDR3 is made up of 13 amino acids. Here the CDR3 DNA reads TGTGCCAGCGGTTCGGACAGTAACTATGGCTACACCTTC. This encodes CASGSDSNYGYTF.

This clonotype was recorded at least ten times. The CDR3 nucleotides read TGTGCCAGCAGCTTGGGACAGGGGTCCCTCACAGATACGCAGTATTTT. The encoded protein is CASSLGQGSLTDTQYF. The V call is TRBV7-6, the J call TRBJ2-3; 10 positions match TRBD1. CDR3 length: 16 amino acids. J was trimmed by 2 bases and V by 3 bases; bases with no gene match: 5. Looked up from germline, CDR1 is SGHVS and CDR2 is FNYEAQ.

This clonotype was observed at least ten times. CDR3 region: CASSVTAGGWDTQYF. CDR3 sequence (DNA): TGTGCCAGCAGCGTAACGGCGGGGGGGTGGGATACGCAGTATTTT. This rearrangement joins TRBV7-2 to TRBJ2-3; 9 bases line up with TRBD2. Looked up from germline, CDR1 is SGHTA and CDR2 is FQGNSA. This CDR3 contains 15 residues. Losses at the gene ends were 5 bases for V and 6 bases for J; bases not matched to a gene: 9. The whole variable domain, remainder taken from reference TRBV7-2 and TRBJ2-3, is GAGVSQSPSNKVTEKGKDVELRCDPISGHTALYWYRQSLGQGLEFLIYFQGNSAPDKSGLPSDRFSAERTGGSVSTLTIQRTQQEDSAVYLCASSVTAGGWDTQYFGPGTRLTVL.

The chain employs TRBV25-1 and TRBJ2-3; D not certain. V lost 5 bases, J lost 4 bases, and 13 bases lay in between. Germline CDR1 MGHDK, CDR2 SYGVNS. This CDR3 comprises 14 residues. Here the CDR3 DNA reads TGTGCCAGCAGTCAAGAGGACCGCGCAGATACGCAGTATTTT. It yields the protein CASSQEDRADTQYF.

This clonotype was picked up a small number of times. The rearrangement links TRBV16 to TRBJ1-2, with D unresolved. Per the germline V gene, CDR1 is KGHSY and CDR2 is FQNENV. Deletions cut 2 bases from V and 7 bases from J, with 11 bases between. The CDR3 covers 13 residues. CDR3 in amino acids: CASSQQSIRGYTF. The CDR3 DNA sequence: TGTGCCAGCAGCCAACAATCAATACGTGGCTACACCTTC. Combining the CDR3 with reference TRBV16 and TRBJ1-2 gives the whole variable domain GEEVAQTPKHLVRGEGQKAKLYCAPIKGHSYVFWYQQVLKNEFKFLISFQNENVFDETGMPKERFSAKCLPNSPCSLEIQATKLEDSAVYFCASSQQSIRGYTFGSGTRLTVV.

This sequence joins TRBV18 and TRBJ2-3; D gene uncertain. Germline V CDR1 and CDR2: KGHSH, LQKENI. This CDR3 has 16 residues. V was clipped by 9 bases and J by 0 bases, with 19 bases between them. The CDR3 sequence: CASLHQGASSTDTQYF. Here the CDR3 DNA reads TGTGCCAGTCTTCACCAAGGCGCATCTAGCACAGATACGCAGTATTTT.

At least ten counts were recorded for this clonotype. CDR3 DNA: TGTGCCAGCAGTGAAGCCCACACAGATACGCAGTATTTT. Translation: CASSEAHTDTQYF. The chain is built from TRBV2 and TRBJ2-3; D gene uncertain. Germline values: CDR1 SNHLY, CDR2 FYNNEI. The CDR3 runs 13 residues. Trimming shortened V by 0 bases and J by 2 bases, and 3 bases separated the two germline ends.

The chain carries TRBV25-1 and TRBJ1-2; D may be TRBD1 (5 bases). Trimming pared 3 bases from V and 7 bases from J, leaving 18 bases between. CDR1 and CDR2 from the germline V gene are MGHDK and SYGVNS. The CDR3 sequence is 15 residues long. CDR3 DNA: TGTGCCAGCAGTGAGGGACGGGCAGGGAGAGGTGGCTACACCTTC. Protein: CASSEGRAGRGGYTF.

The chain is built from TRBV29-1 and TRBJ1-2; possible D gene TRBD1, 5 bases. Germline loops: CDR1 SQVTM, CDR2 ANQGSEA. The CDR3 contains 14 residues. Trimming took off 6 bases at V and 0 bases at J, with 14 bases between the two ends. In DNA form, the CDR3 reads TGCAGCGTCCCCAACAGGCCATCTAACTATGGCTACACCTTC. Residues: CSVPNRPSNYGYTF.

CDR3 sequence reads: CASSYLSGTNEKLFF. CDR3 DNA sequence: TGTGCCAGCAGTTACTTGTCCGGGACTAATGAAAAACTGTTTTTT. The chain carries TRBV6-6 and TRBJ1-4, with D unresolved. The CDR3 consists of 15 residues. Looked up from germline, CDR1 is MNHNY and CDR2 is SVGAGI (reference sequence). Trimming cost V 1 base and J 2 bases, with 8 bases left between them.

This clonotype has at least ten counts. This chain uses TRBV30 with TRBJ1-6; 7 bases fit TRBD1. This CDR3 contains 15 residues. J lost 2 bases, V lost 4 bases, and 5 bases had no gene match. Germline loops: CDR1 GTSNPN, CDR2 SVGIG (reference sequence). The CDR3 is CAWKTGAAYNSPLHF. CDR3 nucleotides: TGTGCCTGGAAAACAGGGGCCGCCTATAATTCACCCCTCCACTTT.

This CDR3 is CASSLWGAGPNTGELFF. The CDR3 DNA follows: TGTGCCAGCAGTCTATGGGGAGCAGGGCCCAACACCGGGGAGCTGTTTTTT. V is TRBV3-1 and J is TRBJ2-2; either TRBD1 or TRBD2 may fit D (5 bases each). This CDR3 spans 17 amino acids. Deletions cut 6 bases from V and 2 bases from J, with 19 bases between. The germline V gene has CDR1 LGHDT and CDR2 YNNKEL (reference sequence).

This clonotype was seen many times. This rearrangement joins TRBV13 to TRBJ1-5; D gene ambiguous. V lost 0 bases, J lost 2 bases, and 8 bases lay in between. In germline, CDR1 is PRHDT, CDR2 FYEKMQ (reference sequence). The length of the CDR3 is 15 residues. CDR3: CASSLGPDGNQPQHF. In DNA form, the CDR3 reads TGTGCCAGCAGCTTAGGCCCAGACGGCAATCAGCCCCAGCATTTT.

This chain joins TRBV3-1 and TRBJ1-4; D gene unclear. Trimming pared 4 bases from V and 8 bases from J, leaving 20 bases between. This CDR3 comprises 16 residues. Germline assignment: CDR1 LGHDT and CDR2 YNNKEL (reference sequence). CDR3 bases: TGTGCCAGCAGCCCGATTTCGGCGGCCCGTGGGGAAAAACTGTTTTTT. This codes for CASSPISAARGEKLFF.

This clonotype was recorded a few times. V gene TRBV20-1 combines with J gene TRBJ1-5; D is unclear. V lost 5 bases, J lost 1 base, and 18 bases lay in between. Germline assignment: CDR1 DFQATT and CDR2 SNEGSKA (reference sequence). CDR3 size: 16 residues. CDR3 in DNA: TGCAGTGCTCTCCCTTTGGGAGGGATCAGCAATCAGCCCCAGCATTTT. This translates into CSALPLGGISNQPQHF.